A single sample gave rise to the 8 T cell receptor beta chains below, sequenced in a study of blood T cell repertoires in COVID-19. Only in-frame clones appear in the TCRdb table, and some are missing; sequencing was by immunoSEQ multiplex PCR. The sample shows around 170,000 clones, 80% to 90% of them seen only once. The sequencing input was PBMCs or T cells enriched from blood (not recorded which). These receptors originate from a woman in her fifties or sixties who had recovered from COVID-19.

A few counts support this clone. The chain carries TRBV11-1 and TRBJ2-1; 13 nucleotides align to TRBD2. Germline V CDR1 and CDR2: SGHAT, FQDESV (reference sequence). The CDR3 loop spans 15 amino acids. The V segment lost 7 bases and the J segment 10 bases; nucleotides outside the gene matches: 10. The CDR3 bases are TGTGCCAGCACCAACCGGCGGGGACTAGCGGGAGAGCAGTTCTTC. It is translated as CASTNRRGLAGEQFF.

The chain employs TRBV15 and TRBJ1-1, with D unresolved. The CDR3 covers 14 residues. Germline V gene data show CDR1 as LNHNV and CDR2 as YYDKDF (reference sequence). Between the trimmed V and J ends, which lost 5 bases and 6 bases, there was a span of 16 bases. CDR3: CATSVPHRSAEAFF. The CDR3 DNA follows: TGTGCCACCAGCGTCCCTCACCGGAGCGCTGAAGCTTTCTTT.

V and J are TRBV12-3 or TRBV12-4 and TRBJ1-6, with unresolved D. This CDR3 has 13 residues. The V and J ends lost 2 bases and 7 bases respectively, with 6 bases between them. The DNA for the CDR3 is TGTGCCAGCAGTTTATCCGGGAATTCACCCCTCCACTTT. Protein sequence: CASSLSGNSPLHF.

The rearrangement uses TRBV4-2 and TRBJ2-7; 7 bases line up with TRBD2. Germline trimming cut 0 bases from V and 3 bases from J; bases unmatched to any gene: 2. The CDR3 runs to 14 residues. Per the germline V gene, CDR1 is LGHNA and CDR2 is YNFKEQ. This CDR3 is CASSQERGVYEQYF. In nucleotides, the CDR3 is TGTGCCAGCAGCCAAGAACGGGGGGTCTACGAGCAGTACTTC.

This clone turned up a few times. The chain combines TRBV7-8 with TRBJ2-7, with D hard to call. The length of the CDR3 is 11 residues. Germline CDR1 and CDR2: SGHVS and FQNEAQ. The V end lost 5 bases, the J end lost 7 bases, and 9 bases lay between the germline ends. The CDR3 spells CASSLLFEQYF. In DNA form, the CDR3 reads TGTGCCAGCAGCCTACTGTTTGAGCAGTACTTC.

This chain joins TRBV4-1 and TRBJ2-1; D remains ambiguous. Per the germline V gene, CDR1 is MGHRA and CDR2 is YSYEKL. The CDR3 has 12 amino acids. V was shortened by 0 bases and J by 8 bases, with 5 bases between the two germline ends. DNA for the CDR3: TGCGCCAGCAGCCAAGATCTCCATGAGCAGTTCTTC. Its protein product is CASSQDLHEQFF.

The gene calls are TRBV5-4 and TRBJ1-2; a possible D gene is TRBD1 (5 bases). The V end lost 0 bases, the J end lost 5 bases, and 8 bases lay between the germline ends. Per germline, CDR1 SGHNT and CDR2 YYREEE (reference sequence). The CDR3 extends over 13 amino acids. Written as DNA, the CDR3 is TGTGCCAGCAGCTTGGCGGGGGGGTATGGCTACACCTTC. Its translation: CASSLAGGYGYTF.

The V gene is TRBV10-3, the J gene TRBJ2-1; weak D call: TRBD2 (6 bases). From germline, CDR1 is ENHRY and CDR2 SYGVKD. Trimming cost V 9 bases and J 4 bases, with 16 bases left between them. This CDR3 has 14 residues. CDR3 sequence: CAISLGSGYNEQFF. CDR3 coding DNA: TGTGCCATTAGCCTCGGTAGCGGTTACAATGAGCAGTTCTTC.